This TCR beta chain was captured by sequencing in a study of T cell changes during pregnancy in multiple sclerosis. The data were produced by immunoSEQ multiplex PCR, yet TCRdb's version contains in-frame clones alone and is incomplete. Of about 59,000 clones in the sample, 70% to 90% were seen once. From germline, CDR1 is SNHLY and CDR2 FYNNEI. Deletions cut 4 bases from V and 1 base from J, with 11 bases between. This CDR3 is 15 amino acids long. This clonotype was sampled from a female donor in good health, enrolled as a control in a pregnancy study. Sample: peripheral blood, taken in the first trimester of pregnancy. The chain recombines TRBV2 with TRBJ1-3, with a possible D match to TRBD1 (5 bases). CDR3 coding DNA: TGTGCCAGCAGTGCGACAGATTTTTCTGGAAACACCATATATTTT. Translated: CASSATDFSGNTIYF.